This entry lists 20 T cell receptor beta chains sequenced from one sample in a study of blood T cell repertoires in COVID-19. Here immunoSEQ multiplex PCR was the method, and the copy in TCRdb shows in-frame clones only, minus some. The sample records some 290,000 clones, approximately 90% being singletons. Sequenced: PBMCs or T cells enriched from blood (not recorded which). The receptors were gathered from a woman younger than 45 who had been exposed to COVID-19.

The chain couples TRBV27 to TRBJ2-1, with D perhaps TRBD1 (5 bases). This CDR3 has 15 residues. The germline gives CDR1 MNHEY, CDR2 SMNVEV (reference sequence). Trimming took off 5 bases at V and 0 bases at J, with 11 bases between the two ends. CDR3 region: CASSTGMSSYNEQFF. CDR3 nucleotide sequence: TGTGCCAGCAGTACAGGAATGAGCTCCTACAATGAGCAGTTCTTC.

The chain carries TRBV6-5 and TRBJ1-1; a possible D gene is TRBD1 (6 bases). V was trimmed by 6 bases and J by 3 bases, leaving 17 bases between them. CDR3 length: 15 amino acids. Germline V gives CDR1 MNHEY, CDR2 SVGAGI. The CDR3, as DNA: TGTGCCAGCAGGGATACAGGGATTGGGTACACTGAAGCTTTCTTT. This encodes CASRDTGIGYTEAFF.

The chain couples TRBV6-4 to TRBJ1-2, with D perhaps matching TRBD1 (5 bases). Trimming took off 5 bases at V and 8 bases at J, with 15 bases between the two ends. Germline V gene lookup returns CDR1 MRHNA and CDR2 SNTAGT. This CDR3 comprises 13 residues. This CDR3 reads CASSPDSFGGYTF. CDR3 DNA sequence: TGTGCCAGCAGTCCCGACAGCTTCGGGGGCTACACCTTC.

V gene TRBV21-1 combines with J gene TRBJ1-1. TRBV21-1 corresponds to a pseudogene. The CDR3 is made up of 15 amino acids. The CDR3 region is CASSKTGRRRAEAFF. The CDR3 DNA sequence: TGTGCCAGCAGCAAAACAGGTCGCAGGAGGGCTGAAGCTTTCTTT.

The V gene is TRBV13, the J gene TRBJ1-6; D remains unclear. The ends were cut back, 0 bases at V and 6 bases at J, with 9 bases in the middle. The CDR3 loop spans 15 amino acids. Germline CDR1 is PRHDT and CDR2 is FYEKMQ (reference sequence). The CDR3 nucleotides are TGTGCCAGCAGCTTAGGAGCGGCTGGTAATTCACCCCTCCACTTT. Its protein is CASSLGAAGNSPLHF.

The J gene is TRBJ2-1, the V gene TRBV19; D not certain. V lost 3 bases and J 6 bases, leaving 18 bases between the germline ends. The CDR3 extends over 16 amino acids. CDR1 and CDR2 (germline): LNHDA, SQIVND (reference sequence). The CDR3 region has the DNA TGTGCCAGTAGTATTTGGGTCAGAGGAGTGAGCAATGAGCAGTTCTTC. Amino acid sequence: CASSIWVRGVSNEQFF.

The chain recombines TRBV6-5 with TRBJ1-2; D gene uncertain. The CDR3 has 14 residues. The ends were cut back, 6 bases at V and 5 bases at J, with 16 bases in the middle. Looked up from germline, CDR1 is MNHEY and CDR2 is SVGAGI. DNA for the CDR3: TGTGCCAGCAGCAACCTCGGGTTTGCTTATGGCTACACCTTC. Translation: CASSNLGFAYGYTF.

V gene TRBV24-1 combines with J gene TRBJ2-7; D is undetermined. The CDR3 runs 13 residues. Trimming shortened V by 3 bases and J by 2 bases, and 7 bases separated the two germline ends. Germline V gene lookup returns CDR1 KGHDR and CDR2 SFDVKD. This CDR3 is CATSDQNPYEQYF. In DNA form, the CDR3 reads TGTGCCACCAGTGATCAGAACCCCTACGAGCAGTACTTC.

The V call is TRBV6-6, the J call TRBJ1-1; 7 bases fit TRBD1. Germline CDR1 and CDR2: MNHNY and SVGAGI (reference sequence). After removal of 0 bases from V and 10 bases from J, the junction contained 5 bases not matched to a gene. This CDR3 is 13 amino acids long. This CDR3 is CASSYSETGPAFF. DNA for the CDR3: TGTGCCAGCAGTTACTCTGAGACAGGGCCAGCTTTCTTT.

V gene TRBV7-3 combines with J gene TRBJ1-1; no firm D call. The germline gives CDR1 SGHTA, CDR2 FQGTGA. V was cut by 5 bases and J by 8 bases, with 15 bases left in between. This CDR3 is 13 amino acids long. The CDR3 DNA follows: TGTGCCAGCAGCCTGCGCCCGACGGGAGAAGCTTTCTTT. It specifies CASSLRPTGEAFF.

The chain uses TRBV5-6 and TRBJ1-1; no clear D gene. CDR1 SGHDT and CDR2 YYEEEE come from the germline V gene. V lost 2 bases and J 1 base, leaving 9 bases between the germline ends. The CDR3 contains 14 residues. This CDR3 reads CASSLAPGNTEAFF. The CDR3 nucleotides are TGTGCCAGCAGCTTAGCCCCGGGGAACACTGAAGCTTTCTTT.

DNA for the CDR3: TGTGCCAGCAGTGAACCGGGGGTCGGGGAGACCCAGTACTTC. Protein sequence: CASSEPGVGETQYF. V and J are TRBV2 and TRBJ2-5; D is possibly TRBD2 (6 bases). Per germline, CDR1 SNHLY and CDR2 FYNNEI. The CDR3 contains 14 residues. Between the trimmed V and J ends, which lost 2 bases and 5 bases, there was a span of 12 bases.

CDR3 nucleotides: TGTGCCAGCAGCCGCGTTCCCTACGAGCAGTACTTC. It codes for CASSRVPYEQYF. The chain has TRBV5-6 and TRBJ2-7; D ambiguous. This CDR3 has 12 residues. Germline assignment: CDR1 SGHDT and CDR2 YYEEEE. With 4 bases removed from V and 2 bases from J, the gap between germline ends came to 7 bases.

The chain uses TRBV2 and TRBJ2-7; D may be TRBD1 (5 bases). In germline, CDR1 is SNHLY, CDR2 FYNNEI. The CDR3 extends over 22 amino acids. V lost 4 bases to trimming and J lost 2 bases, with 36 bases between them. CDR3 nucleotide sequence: TGTGCCAGCAGTGTGCCCAGTAGAGCCCAGGGTTGGATCACTCTGTCAACCTACGAGCAGTACTTC. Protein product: CASSVPSRAQGWITLSTYEQYF.

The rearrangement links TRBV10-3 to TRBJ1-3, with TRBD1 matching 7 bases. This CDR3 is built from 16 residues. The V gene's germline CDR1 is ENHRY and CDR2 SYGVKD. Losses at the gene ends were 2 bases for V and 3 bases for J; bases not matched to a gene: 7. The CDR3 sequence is CAISEQGGRFGNTIYF. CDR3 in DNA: TGTGCCATCAGTGAGCAAGGGGGCCGGTTTGGAAACACCATATATTTT.

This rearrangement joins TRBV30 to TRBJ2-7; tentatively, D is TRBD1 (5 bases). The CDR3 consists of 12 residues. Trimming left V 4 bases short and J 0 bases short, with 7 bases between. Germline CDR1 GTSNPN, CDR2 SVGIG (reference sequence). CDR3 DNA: TGTGCCTGGACCAGGGACTCCTACGAGCAGTACTTC. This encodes CAWTRDSYEQYF.

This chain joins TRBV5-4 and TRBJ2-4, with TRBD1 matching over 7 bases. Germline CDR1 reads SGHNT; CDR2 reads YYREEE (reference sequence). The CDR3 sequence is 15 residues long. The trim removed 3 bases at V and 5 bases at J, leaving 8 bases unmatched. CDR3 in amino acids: CASSYRGDVQNIQYF. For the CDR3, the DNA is TGTGCCAGCAGCTACAGGGGCGACGTACAAAACATTCAGTACTTC.

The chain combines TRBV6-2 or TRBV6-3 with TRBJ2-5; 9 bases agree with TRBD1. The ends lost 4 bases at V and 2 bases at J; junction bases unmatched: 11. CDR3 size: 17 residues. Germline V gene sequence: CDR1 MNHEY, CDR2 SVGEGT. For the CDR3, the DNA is TGTGCCAGCAGTTCGGGACAGGGAATTGGGGCTCAAGAGACCCAGTACTTC. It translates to CASSSGQGIGAQETQYF.

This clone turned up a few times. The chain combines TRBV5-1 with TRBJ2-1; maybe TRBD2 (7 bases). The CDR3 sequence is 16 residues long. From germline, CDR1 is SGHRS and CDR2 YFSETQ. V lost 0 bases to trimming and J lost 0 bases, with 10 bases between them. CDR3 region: CASSLAGGSSYNEQFF. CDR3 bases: TGCGCCAGCAGCTTGGCGGGGGGCAGCTCCTACAATGAGCAGTTCTTC.

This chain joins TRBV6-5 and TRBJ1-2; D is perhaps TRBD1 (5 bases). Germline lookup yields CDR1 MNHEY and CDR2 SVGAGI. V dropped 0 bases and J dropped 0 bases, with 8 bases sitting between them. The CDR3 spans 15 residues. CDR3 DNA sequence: TGTGCCAGCAGTTACTCATACAGGACTAACTATGGCTACACCTTC. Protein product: CASSYSYRTNYGYTF.